These 9 T cell receptor beta chains originate from one sample sequenced in a study of blood T cells in healthy people across ages. Alongside a J-beta primer mix, a sample-barcoded 5' primer served in a second PCR lasting about 7 to 11 cycles. TCRdb used MiXCR to reprocess the 5' RACE reads, holding one entry per CDR3 protein. The sample carries 780,000 or so distinct CDR3 sequences, 56% recorded once. The sample was blood. These receptors were taken from a man in his forties or fifties in good health.

CDR3 in amino acids: CASSPKSVNYGYTF. In nucleotides, the CDR3 is TGTGCCAGCAGCCCTAAGAGCGTTAACTATGGCTACACCTTC. The gene calls are TRBV3-1 and TRBJ1-2; D not certain. Trimming took off 4 bases at V and 1 base at J, with 10 bases between the two ends. CDR1 is LGHDT and CDR2 is YNNKEL in the germline V gene (reference sequence). This CDR3 spans 14 amino acids.

V and J are TRBV20-1 and TRBJ2-1, with 7 bases that match TRBD2. TRBJ2-7 matches the DNA end more closely, so the J call is doubtful. Per germline, CDR1 DFQATT and CDR2 SNEGSKA (reference sequence). There are 14 residues in the CDR3. This CDR3 is CSAKWGDYYNEQYF. CDR3 sequence (DNA): TGCAGTGCCAAATGGGGGGACTATTACAATGAGCAGTACTTC.

The chain links TRBV11-1 to TRBJ2-1, with a possible D match to TRBD1 (5 bases). Trimming removed 3 bases at V and 5 bases at J, with 11 bases between. CDR3 length: 14 amino acids. Germline CDR1 reads SGHAT; CDR2 reads FQDESV (reference sequence). The CDR3 loop reads CASSFGDRDNEQFF. CDR3 sequence (DNA): TGTGCCAGCAGCTTTGGAGACAGAGACAATGAGCAGTTCTTC. The entire variable domain, with the rest obtained from reference TRBV11-1 and TRBJ2-1, is as follows: EAEVAQSPRYKITEKSQAVAFWCDPISGHATLYWYRQILGQGPELLVQFQDESVVDDSQLPKDRFSAERLKGVDSTLKIQPAELGDSAMYLCASSFGDRDNEQFFGPGTRLTVL.

The V gene is TRBV7-2, the J gene TRBJ2-3; D is unclear. V was shortened by 1 base and J by 0 bases, with 11 bases between the two germline ends. The germline V gene encodes CDR1 SGHTA and CDR2 FQGNSA. The CDR3 is made up of 16 amino acids. The CDR3 loop reads CASSLGFKYSTDTQYF. In DNA, the CDR3 is TGTGCCAGCAGCTTAGGTTTCAAGTATAGCACAGATACGCAGTATTTT.

The V call is TRBV27, the J call TRBJ2-7, with D perhaps TRBD1 or TRBD2 (5 bases each). The CDR3 is 14 amino acids. V lost 5 bases and J lost 3, with 14 bases in between. Germline CDR1 MNHEY, CDR2 SMNVEV (reference sequence). The chain's CDR3 is CASSVLDSGYEQYF. CDR3 coding DNA: TGTGCCAGCAGTGTTCTAGACAGCGGCTACGAGCAGTACTTC.

The count of this clonotype is one. The chain recombines TRBV4-3 with TRBJ1-2; a weak D match, TRBD1 (6 bases). The CDR3 is 15 amino acids. V lost 0 bases and J 4 bases, leaving 12 bases between the germline ends. The germline CDR1 and CDR2 sequences are LGHNA and YSLEER. CDR3 sequence (DNA): TGCGCCAGCAGCCAAGATGGTGGGGGCCGCTATGGCTACACCTTC. This encodes CASSQDGGGRYGYTF.

The chain is built from TRBV28 and TRBJ1-5; TRBD1 is a possible D gene (6 bases). V lost 5 bases and J 4 bases, leaving 12 bases between the germline ends. There are 14 residues in the CDR3. Germline-derived CDR1 and CDR2 are MDHEN and SYDVKM. The CDR3 protein is CASSPDRRNQPQHF. CDR3 in DNA: TGTGCCAGCAGTCCCGACAGGAGAAATCAGCCCCAGCATTTT.

Details on this clonotype: The junction departs from germline at one end; a sequencing error may be responsible. V gene TRBV2 combines with J gene TRBJ2-3; TRBD2 matches at 8 bases. Germline CDR1 and CDR2: SNHLY and FYNNEI. This CDR3 spans 16 amino acids. The CDR3 DNA follows: TGTGTCAGCAGTGACGACCAGCGGGGGAGCACAGATACGCAGTATTTT. It specifies CVSSDDQRGSTDTQYF.

This sequence joins TRBV20-1 and TRBJ2-1; 8 nucleotides match TRBD2. Germline V gene sequence: CDR1 DFQATT, CDR2 SNEGSKA (reference sequence). CDR3 size: 14 residues. The V segment lost 3 bases and the J segment 4 bases; nucleotides outside the gene matches: 5. In DNA, the CDR3 is TGCAGTGCTAGGACGGGACTAGAGTACAATGAGCAGTTCTTC. Residues: CSARTGLEYNEQFF.